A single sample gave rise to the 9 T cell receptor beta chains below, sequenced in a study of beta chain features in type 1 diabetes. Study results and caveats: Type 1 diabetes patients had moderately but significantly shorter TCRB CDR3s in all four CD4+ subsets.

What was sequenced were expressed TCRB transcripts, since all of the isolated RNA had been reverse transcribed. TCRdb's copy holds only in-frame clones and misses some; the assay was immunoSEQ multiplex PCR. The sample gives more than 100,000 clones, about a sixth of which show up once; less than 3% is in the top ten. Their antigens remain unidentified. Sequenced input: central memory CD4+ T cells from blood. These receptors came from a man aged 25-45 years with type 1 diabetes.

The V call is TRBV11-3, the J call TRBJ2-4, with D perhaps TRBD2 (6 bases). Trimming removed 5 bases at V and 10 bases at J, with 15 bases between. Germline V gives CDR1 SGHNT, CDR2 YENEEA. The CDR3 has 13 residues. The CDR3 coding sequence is TGTGCCAGCAGCCCACTACGCGGGGAGATTCAGTACTTC. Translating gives CASSPLRGEIQYF.

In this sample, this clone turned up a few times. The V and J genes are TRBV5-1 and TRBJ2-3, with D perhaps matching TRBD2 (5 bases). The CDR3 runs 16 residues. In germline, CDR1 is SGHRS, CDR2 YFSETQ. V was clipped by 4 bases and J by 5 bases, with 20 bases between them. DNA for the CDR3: TGCGCCAGCAGCGTGGACGGAGGCGTGACGGTAGATACGCAGTATTTT. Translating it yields CASSVDGGVTVDTQYF.

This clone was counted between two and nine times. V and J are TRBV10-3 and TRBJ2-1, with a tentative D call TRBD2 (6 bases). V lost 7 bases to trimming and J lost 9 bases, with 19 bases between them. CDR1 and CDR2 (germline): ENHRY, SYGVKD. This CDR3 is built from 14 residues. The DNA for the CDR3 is TGTGCCATCACCCAGGAACTAGCAGGGAGTGAGCAGTTCTTC. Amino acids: CAITQELAGSEQFF.

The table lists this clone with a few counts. CDR3 nucleotides: TGCGCCAGCAGCCAAGAGGGGACAGGGGATTACATTCAGTACTTC. The encoded protein is CASSQEGTGDYIQYF. The V call is TRBV4-3, the J call TRBJ2-4; 10 nucleotides match TRBD1. V lost 0 bases, J lost 8 bases, and 4 bases stayed unmatched. The CDR3 runs 15 residues. CDR1 is LGHNA and CDR2 is YSLEER in the germline V gene.

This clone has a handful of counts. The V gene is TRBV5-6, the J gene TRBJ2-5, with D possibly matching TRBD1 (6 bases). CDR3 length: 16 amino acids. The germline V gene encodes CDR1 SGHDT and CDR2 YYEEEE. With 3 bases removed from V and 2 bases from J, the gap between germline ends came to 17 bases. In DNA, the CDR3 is TGTGCCAGCAGCTCTGTAGGGGGTTTATGGCAAGAGACCCAGTACTTC. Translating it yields CASSSVGGLWQETQYF.

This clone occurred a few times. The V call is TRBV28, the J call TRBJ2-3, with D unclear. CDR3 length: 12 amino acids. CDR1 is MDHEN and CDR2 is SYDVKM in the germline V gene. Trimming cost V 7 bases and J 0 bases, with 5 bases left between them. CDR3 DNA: TGTGCCAGCATGTTAAGCACAGATACGCAGTATTTT. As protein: CASMLSTDTQYF.

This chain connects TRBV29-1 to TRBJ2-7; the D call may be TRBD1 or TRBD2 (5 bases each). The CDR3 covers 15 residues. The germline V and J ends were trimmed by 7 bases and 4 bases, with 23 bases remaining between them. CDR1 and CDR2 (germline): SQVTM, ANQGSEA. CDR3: CSARLAPGPNYEQYF. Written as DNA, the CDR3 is TGCAGCGCACGGCTGGCGCCGGGGCCAAATTACGAGCAGTACTTC.

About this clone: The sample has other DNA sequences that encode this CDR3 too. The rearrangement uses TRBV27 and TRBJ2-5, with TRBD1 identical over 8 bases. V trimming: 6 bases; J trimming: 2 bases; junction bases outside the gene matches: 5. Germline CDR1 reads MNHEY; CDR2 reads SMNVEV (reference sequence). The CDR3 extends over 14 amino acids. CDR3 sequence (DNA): TGTGCCAGCAGGCCAGGACAGGGTCAAGAGACCCAGTACTTC. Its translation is CASRPGQGQETQYF.

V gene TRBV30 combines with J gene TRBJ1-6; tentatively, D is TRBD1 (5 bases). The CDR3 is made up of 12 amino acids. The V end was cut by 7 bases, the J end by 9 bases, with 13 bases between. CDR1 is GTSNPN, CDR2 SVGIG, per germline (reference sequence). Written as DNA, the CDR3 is TGTGCCTCCCACTCCGGGGGTTCACCCCTCCACTTT. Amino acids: CASHSGGSPLHF. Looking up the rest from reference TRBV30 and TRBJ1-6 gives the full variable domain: SQTIHQWPATLVQPVGSPLSLECTVEGTSNPNLYWYRQAAGRGLQLLFYSVGIGQISSEVPQNLSASRPQDRQFILSSKKLLLSDSGFYLCASHSGGSPLHFGNGTRLTVT.